This T cell receptor beta chain was captured by sequencing in a study of blood T cell repertoires in COVID-19. Whole-study context: Researchers got acute and convalescent COVID-19 samples from the United States, Italy and Spain.

Sequencing used immunoSEQ multiplex PCR; TCRdb keeps in-frame clones, though not all of them. There are 180,000 or so clones in the sample; approximately 87% occur only once, and about 2.7% lies in the top ten. CDR1 and CDR2 (germline): MDHEN, SYDVKM. J gave up 1 base and V 6 bases, and 10 bases lay outside the gene matches. The CDR3 loop spans 16 amino acids. The genes are TRBV28 and TRBJ1-1, with 8 positions matching TRBD1. The sequence derives from a man in his forties with active or convalescent COVID-19. What was sequenced was peripheral blood. The CDR3: CASRDLRGQGNTEAFF. In nucleotides, the CDR3 is TGTGCCAGCAGAGACCTCAGGGGGCAGGGGAACACTGAAGCTTTCTTT.